One sample yielded the 20 T cell receptor beta chains listed below, sequenced in a study of blood T cell repertoires in COVID-19. TCRdb's table, derived via immunoSEQ multiplex PCR, lists solely in-frame clones and lacks some. The sample carries about 180,000 clones, around 86% recorded once. Source material: PBMCs or T cells enriched from blood (not recorded which). The receptors derive from a woman in her twenties or thirties who had recovered from COVID-19.

This rearrangement joins TRBV19 to TRBJ2-3, with D possibly TRBD1 on 6 matching bases. CDR1 is LNHDA and CDR2 is SQIVND in the germline V gene (reference sequence). Trimming cost V 6 bases and J 4 bases, with 8 bases left between them. This CDR3 spans 12 amino acids. The CDR3 DNA sequence: TGTGCCAGTAGCGCAGGGGCAGATACGCAGTATTTT. This encodes CASSAGADTQYF.

This sequence joins TRBV5-4 and TRBJ2-7, with 9 positions matching TRBD2. Germline-derived CDR1 and CDR2 are SGHNT and YYREEE (reference sequence). The CDR3 spans 14 residues. J was trimmed by 12 bases and V by 3 bases; bases with no gene match: 13. The CDR3 here is CASSSRIAGDSLYF. CDR3 DNA sequence: TGTGCCAGCAGCTCACGAATAGCGGGAGATTCTCTGTACTTC.

CDR3 sequence: CASSRTSNYGYTF. CDR3 sequence (DNA): TGTGCCAGCAGTCGGACATCTAACTATGGCTACACCTTC. The chain employs TRBV6-5 and TRBJ1-2; TRBD1 is a possible D gene (5 bases). Trimming took off 5 bases at V and 0 bases at J, with 7 bases between the two ends. Germline lookup yields CDR1 MNHEY and CDR2 SVGAGI. There are 13 residues in the CDR3.

The rearrangement links TRBV28 to TRBJ2-7, with 7 bases fitting TRBD1. Germline trimming cut 7 bases from V and 6 bases from J; bases unmatched to any gene: 15. The V gene's germline CDR1 is MDHEN and CDR2 SYDVKM. The CDR3 totals 15 residues. In nucleotides, the CDR3 is TGTGCCAGCAATAGTTATACAGGGGTAGGGGTCGAGCAGTACTTC. Amino acids: CASNSYTGVGVEQYF.

The rearrangement joins TRBV2 to TRBJ1-2; D is unresolved. Germline-derived CDR1 and CDR2 are SNHLY and FYNNEI. This CDR3 has 13 amino acids. Trimming cost V 3 bases and J 3 bases, with 8 bases left between them. The CDR3 DNA reads TGTGCCAGCAGTGATGTCGGGGACTATGGCTACACCTTC. Translating it yields CASSDVGDYGYTF.

The rearrangement links TRBV7-2 to TRBJ1-1; 7 bases line up with TRBD1. The CDR3 totals 14 residues. V shed 4 bases, J shed 7 bases, and the junction held 9 bases outside the gene matches. The germline V gene has CDR1 SGHTA and CDR2 FQGNSA. The CDR3 reads CASSWYLTGFEAFF. For the CDR3, the DNA is TGTGCCAGCAGCTGGTACTTGACAGGGTTTGAAGCTTTCTTT.

This clone has only one observation. The chain joins TRBV2 to TRBJ2-1; 13 nucleotides align to TRBD2. After removal of 6 bases from V and 7 bases from J, the junction contained 6 bases not matched to a gene. Germline loops: CDR1 SNHLY, CDR2 FYNNEI. The CDR3 is made up of 15 amino acids. The CDR3 sequence: CASSGGLAGLNEQFF. The DNA of the CDR3 is TGTGCCAGCAGCGGGGGACTAGCGGGACTGAATGAGCAGTTCTTC.

The chain combines TRBV2 with TRBJ1-1, with 9 bases that match TRBD1. V lost 9 bases to trimming and J lost 4 bases; unmatched junction nucleotides: 9. Germline CDR1 reads SNHLY; CDR2 reads FYNNEI. This CDR3 spans 14 amino acids. CDR3 DNA: TGTGCCAGTGACAGGGGGGAAGGGGGCACTGAAGCTTTCTTT. Translated, it gives CASDRGEGGTEAFF.

The chain joins TRBV14 to TRBJ2-1; 9 bases are shared with TRBD1. After removal of 1 base from V and 7 bases from J, the junction contained 8 bases not matched to a gene. CDR1 is SGHDN and CDR2 is FVKESK in the germline V gene. The CDR3 length is 16 residues. CDR3 nucleotides: TGTGCCAGCAGCCAAGCCGGGACAGGGTTTGGAAATGAGCAGTTCTTC. As protein: CASSQAGTGFGNEQFF.

The chain joins TRBV7-6 to TRBJ2-1; possible D gene TRBD2, 6 bases. CDR1 and CDR2 from the germline V gene are SGHVS and FNYEAQ. V shed 3 bases and J shed 2 bases, with 11 bases lying between them. The CDR3 has 15 amino acids. CDR3: CASSFSIAAYNEQFF. CDR3 nucleotide sequence: TGTGCCAGCAGCTTTTCAATAGCGGCCTACAATGAGCAGTTCTTC. Based on the CDR3 plus reference TRBV7-6 and TRBJ2-1, the full variable domain is GAGVSQSPRYKVTKRGQDVALRCDPISGHVSLYWYRQALGQGPEFLTYFNYEAQQDKSGLPNDRFSAERPEGSISTLTIQRTEQRDSAMYRCASSFSIAAYNEQFFGPGTRLTVL.

The J gene is TRBJ2-7, the V gene TRBV5-1; perhaps TRBD1 as D (5 bases). This CDR3 has 14 residues. Trimming removed 0 bases from V and 3 bases from J, with 10 bases in between. CDR1 SGHRS and CDR2 YFSETQ come from the germline V gene. The CDR3 coding sequence is TGCGCCAGCAGCTTGGTAGGACATCTCTACGAGCAGTACTTC. Translation: CASSLVGHLYEQYF.

V is TRBV29-1 and J is TRBJ2-1; perhaps TRBD2 as D (5 bases). Trimming shortened V by 7 bases and J by 8 bases, and 24 bases separated the two germline ends. Germline CDR1 reads SQVTM; CDR2 reads ANQGSEA. The CDR3 is 15 amino acids. The CDR3 loop reads CSAKRVSSLEDEQFF. In DNA, the CDR3 is TGCAGCGCCAAAAGGGTTTCTAGCCTGGAGGATGAGCAGTTCTTC.

V and J are TRBV7-9 and TRBJ1-4, with 8 bases fitting TRBD1. After removal of 2 bases from V and 8 bases from J, the junction contained 4 bases not matched to a gene. The CDR3 spans 14 residues. From germline, CDR1 is SEHNR and CDR2 FQNEAQ (reference sequence). The CDR3 nucleotides are TGTGCCAGCAGCTTACAGGGGGCTCACGAAAAACTGTTTTTT. It is translated as CASSLQGAHEKLFF.

V and J are TRBV11-2 and TRBJ2-7, with 9 nucleotides matching TRBD1. V trimming: 4 bases; J trimming: 2 bases; junction bases outside the gene matches: 12. Germline V gene lookup returns CDR1 SGHAT and CDR2 FQNNGV. This CDR3 has 17 residues. CDR3 sequence reads: CASSSRRNRGPTYEQYF. The DNA of the CDR3 is TGTGCCAGCAGCTCCAGACGAAACAGGGGGCCCACCTACGAGCAGTACTTC.

The chain's CDR3 is CASSSATGVHYGYTF. As DNA, the CDR3 is TGTGCCAGCAGTTCCGCAACAGGGGTCCACTATGGCTACACCTTC. The genes are TRBV28 and TRBJ1-2, with 7 bases identical to TRBD1. The CDR3 loop spans 15 amino acids. Germline V lookup: CDR1 MDHEN, CDR2 SYDVKM. V lost 4 bases to trimming and J lost 3 bases; unmatched junction nucleotides: 8.

The J gene is TRBJ2-7, the V gene TRBV3-1 (or the pseudogene TRBV3-2); no definite D call. V lost 0 bases to trimming and J lost 4 bases, with 13 bases between them. CDR1 and CDR2 (germline): LGHDT, YNNKEL (reference sequence). This CDR3 comprises 15 residues. CDR3 DNA: TGTGCCAGCAGCCAAGAGGCCGCTAGTAATTACGAGCAGTACTTC. This codes for CASSQEAASNYEQYF.

This clone was counted only a few times. The chain is built from TRBV5-4 and TRBJ2-7, with 8 bases fitting TRBD2. The CDR3 is 16 amino acids. Germline V gene data show CDR1 as SGHNT and CDR2 as YYREEE (reference sequence). Trimming removed 4 bases from V and 3 bases from J; junction bases left unmatched: 12. This CDR3 is CASSSPVAGNNYEQYF. The CDR3 DNA is TGTGCCAGCAGCAGTCCGGTAGCGGGAAACAACTACGAGCAGTACTTC.

The rearrangement links TRBV11-3 to TRBJ2-7, with unresolved D. The CDR3 is 13 residues long. Germline assignment: CDR1 SGHNT and CDR2 YENEEA. Trimming cost V 0 bases and J 5 bases, with 8 bases left between them. The CDR3 DNA sequence: TGTGCCAGCAGCTTAGAGGGCCGTGACGAGCAGTACTTC. Translating it yields CASSLEGRDEQYF.

The chain employs TRBV28 and TRBJ2-3; 7 bases fit TRBD2. The CDR3 has 15 amino acids. V lost 6 bases to trimming and J lost 3 bases; unmatched junction nucleotides: 9. From germline, CDR1 is MDHEN and CDR2 SYDVKM. CDR3 loop: CASRRSGMRTDTQYF. DNA for the CDR3: TGTGCCAGCAGACGCAGCGGGATGAGAACAGATACGCAGTATTTT. Variable domain in full (rest from reference TRBV28 and TRBJ2-3): DVKVTQSSRYLVKRTGEKVFLECVQDMDHENMFWYRQDPGLGLRLIYFSYDVKMKEKGDIPEGYSVSREKKERFSLILESASTNQTSMYLCASRRSGMRTDTQYFGPGTRLTVL.

This clone turned up a few times. This chain uses TRBV7-8 with TRBJ1-6; 10 positions agree with TRBD1. Germline values: CDR1 SGHVS, CDR2 FQNEAQ. There are 16 residues in the CDR3. The V gene end was trimmed by 3 bases and the J gene end by 10 bases; junction bases not matched to a gene: 9. The CDR3 reads CASSFNADRGWSPLHF. In nucleotides, the CDR3 is TGTGCCAGCAGCTTCAACGCGGACAGGGGGTGGTCACCCCTCCACTTT.